A single sample gave rise to the 6 T cell receptor beta chains below, sequenced in a study of blood T cell repertoires in COVID-19. Repertoires were generated with immunoSEQ multiplex PCR, while TCRdb's copy carries only in-frame clones and drops some. Among about 100,000 clones listed, approximately 91% were seen once. Sequenced input: peripheral blood. These receptors all stem from a woman older than 75 with acute or convalescent COVID-19.

This chain uses TRBV11-3 with TRBJ2-7; 8 nucleotides agree with TRBD1. The germline V gene has CDR1 SGHNT and CDR2 YENEEA. The junction had 4 bases not matched to a gene; V was cut back by 4 bases and J by 2 bases. The CDR3 covers 14 residues. CDR3 sequence: CASSWTGRPYEQYF. CDR3 bases: TGTGCCAGCAGCTGGACAGGGCGTCCCTACGAGCAGTACTTC. The full variable domain, rest sourced from reference TRBV11-3 and TRBJ2-7, is EAGVVQSPRYKIIEKKQPVAFWCNPISGHNTLYWYLQNLGQGPELLIRYENEEAVDDSQLPKDRFSAERLKGVDSTLKIQPAELGDSAVYLCASSWTGRPYEQYFGPGTRLTVT.

This clone was observed a few times. The same CDR3 is also encoded by other DNA sequences in this sample. The chain uses TRBV6-5 and TRBJ1-2, with TRBD1 identical over 8 bases. The CDR3 runs 13 residues. Trimming at V came to 6 bases and at J to 2 bases, leaving 2 bases not matched to a gene. Germline V lookup: CDR1 MNHEY, CDR2 SVGAGI. This chain's CDR3 is CASRRQGNYGYTF. In nucleotides, the CDR3 is TGTGCCAGCAGGAGACAGGGGAACTATGGCTACACCTTC.

This sequence joins TRBV6-1 and TRBJ2-1; the match to TRBD1 covers 9 bases. The germline V gene encodes CDR1 MNHNS and CDR2 SASEGT. The V and J ends lost 2 bases and 7 bases, in that order; junction bases with no gene match: 3. The CDR3 runs to 14 residues. In DNA form, the CDR3 reads TGTGCCAGCAGTGAAATAGACAGGGGGAATGAGCAGTTCTTC. Protein sequence: CASSEIDRGNEQFF.

V and J are TRBV30 and TRBJ1-6, with a weak D call TRBD1 (6 bases). Germline-derived CDR1 and CDR2 are GTSNPN and SVGIG (reference sequence). There are 16 residues in the CDR3. Trimming pared 2 bases from V and 6 bases from J, leaving 17 bases between. The CDR3 reads CAWSHRTVSVNSPLHF. Here the CDR3 DNA reads TGTGCCTGGAGTCACCGGACAGTTAGCGTTAATTCACCCCTCCACTTT.

The chain is built from TRBV29-1 and TRBJ1-4, with 7 nucleotides matching TRBD1. V lost 6 bases, J lost 2 bases, and 3 bases stayed unmatched. The CDR3 consists of 13 residues. CDR1 SQVTM and CDR2 ANQGSEA come from the germline V gene. This CDR3 is CSVLTGTNEKLFF. DNA for the CDR3: TGCAGCGTACTGACAGGGACTAATGAAAAACTGTTTTTT.

This chain links TRBV5-4 with TRBJ2-6, with D unresolved. V lost 6 bases and J 1 base, leaving 5 bases between the germline ends. This CDR3 region has 13 residues. CDR1 is SGHNT, CDR2 YYREEE, per germline (reference sequence). The CDR3 coding sequence is TGTGCCAGCACCATTTCTGGGGCCAACGTCCTGACTTTC. This translates into CASTISGANVLTF.